This T cell receptor beta chain appears in the sequencing data of a study of T cell responses to AZD1222 COVID-19 vaccine. Here immunoSEQ multiplex PCR was the method, and the copy in TCRdb shows in-frame clones only, minus some. The table includes under 150,000 clones, 80% to 90% detected once. V was clipped by 2 bases and J by 6 bases; unmatched bases: 12. CDR3 size: 17 residues. Germline CDR1 MNHEY, CDR2 SMNVEV (reference sequence). Sample: peripheral blood, taken on day 0 of AZD1222 vaccination. The chain carries TRBV27 and TRBJ2-7, with TRBD2 matching over 11 bases. This TCR was recovered from an adult in good health. The CDR3 DNA sequence: TGTGCCAGCAGTTTAATCGGACTAGCGGGCCGGTCGGGCGAGCAGTACTTC. It yields the protein CASSLIGLAGRSGEQYF.